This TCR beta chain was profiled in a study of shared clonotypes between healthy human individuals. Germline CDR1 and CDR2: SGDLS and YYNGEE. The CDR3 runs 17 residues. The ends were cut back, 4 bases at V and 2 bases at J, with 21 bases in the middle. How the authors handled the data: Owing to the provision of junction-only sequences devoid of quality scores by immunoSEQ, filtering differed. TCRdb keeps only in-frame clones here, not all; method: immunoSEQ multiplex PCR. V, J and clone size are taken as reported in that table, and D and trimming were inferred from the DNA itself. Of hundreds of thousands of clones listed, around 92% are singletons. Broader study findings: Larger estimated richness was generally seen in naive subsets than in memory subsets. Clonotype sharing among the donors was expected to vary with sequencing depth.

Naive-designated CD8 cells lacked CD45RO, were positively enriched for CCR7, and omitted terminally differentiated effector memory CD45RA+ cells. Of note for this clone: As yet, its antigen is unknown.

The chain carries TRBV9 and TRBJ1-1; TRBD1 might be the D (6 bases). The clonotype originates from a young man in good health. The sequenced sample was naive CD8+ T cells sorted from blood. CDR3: CASSPRGGGHANTEAFF. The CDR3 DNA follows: TGTGCCAGCAGCCCCCGCGGCGGGGGACACGCAAACACTGAAGCTTTCTTT.